The subject of this entry is one T cell receptor beta chain. This entry comes from a study of blood T cell repertoires in COVID-19. Background on the study: Donors in the United States, Italy and Spain gave samples during acute or convalescent COVID-19. Sources were T cells, B-cell-depleted T cells, or PBMCs; the material itself was cDNA or gDNA.

In the source study's methods: Reference gene primer amplification gave nucleated cell count estimates. Method: immunoSEQ multiplex PCR; TCRdb's copy keeps in-frame clones and lacks some. Clone size and V and J calls were adopted from that table, with D and trimming inferred from the DNA. The repertoire holds 75,000 or so clones, almost 85% seen once, with 8% to 13% in the top ten. This clonotype originated in a man aged 55 to 69 with acute or convalescent COVID-19. The specimen was peripheral blood.

The CDR3 region is CASSSQGREGSYNEQFF. The CDR3 coding sequence is TGTGCCAGCAGCTCTCAGGGGAGGGAGGGGTCCTACAATGAGCAGTTCTTC. The genes are TRBV21-1 and TRBJ2-1; the table's TRBD2 call for D was not verified on the DNA. TRBV21-1 is deemed a pseudogene. The CDR3 has 17 amino acids.